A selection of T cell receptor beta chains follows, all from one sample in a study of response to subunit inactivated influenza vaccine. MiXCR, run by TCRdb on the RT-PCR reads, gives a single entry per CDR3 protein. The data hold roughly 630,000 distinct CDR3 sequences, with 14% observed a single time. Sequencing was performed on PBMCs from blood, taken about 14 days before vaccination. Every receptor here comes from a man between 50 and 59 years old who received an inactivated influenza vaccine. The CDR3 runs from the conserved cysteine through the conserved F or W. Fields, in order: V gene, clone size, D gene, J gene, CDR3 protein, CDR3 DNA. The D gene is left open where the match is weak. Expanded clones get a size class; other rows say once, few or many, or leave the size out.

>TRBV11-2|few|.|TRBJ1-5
CASSHEPNQPQHF
TGTGCCAGCAGCCATGAACCAAATCAGCCCCAGCATTTT
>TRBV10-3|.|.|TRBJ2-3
CAISPMAGVTDTQYF
TGTGCCATCAGCCCCATGGCAGGGGTGACAGATACGCAGTATTTT
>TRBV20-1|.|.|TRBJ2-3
CSARTLLTDTQYF
TGCAGTGCTAGGACTCTCCTCACAGATACGCAGTATTTT
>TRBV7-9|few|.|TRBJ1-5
CASSLSTASNQPQHF
TGTGCCAGCAGCCTATCGACAGCTAGCAATCAGCCCCAGCATTTT
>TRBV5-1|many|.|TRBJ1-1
CASSLAGRSEAFF
TGCGCCAGCAGCTTGGCAGGGCGGAGTGAAGCTTTCTTT
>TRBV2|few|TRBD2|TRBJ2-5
CASSERLAGEGTQYF
TGTGCCAGCAGTGAAAGGCTAGCGGGAGAGGGGACCCAGTACTTC
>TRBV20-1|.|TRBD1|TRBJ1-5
CSAKQGFNQPQHF
TGCAGTGCTAAACAGGGGTTCAATCAGCCCCAGCATTTT
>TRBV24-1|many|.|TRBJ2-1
CATELYNEQFF
TGTGCCACCGAATTGTACAATGAGCAGTTCTTC
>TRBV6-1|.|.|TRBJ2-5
CASGGGGAETQYF
TGTGCCAGCGGCGGAGGGGGAGCGGAGACCCAGTACTTC
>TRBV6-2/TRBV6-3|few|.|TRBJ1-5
CASSYEVITGQPQHF
TGTGCCAGCAGTTACGAGGTGATAACGGGGCAGCCCCAGCATTTT
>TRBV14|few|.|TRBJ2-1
CASSEGVIYNEQFF
TGTGCCAGCAGCGAGGGGGTGATCTACAATGAGCAGTTCTTC
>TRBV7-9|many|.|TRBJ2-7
CASSFTAALGEQYF
TGTGCCAGCAGCTTCACCGCCGCATTAGGCGAGCAGTACTTC
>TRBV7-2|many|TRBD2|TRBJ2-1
CASSSLAGGVYNEQFF
TGTGCCAGCAGTTCCTTAGCGGGAGGGGTATACAATGAGCAGTTCTTC
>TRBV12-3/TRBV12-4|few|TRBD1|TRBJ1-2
CASRGQTNYGYTF
TGTGCCAGCAGGGGACAGACTAACTATGGCTACACCTTC
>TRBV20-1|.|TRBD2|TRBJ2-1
CSATPASGGSYNEQFF
TGCAGTGCAACCCCGGCCAGCGGGGGGTCCTACAATGAGCAGTTCTTC
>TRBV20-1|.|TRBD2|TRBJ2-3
CSARDSTSGHTDTQYF
TGCAGTGCTAGAGATTCGACTAGCGGACACACAGATACGCAGTATTTT
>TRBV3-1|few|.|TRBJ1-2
CASSQTGTRDGYTF
TGTGCCAGCAGCCAAACAGGGACCCGGGATGGCTACACCTTC
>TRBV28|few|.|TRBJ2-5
CASSSPMGSETQYF
TGTGCCAGCAGTTCCCCGATGGGCTCCGAGACCCAGTACTTC
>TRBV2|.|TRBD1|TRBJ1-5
CASTRGINSNQPQHF
TGTGCCAGCACCAGGGGGATAAATAGCAATCAGCCCCAGCATTTT
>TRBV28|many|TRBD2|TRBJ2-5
CASSLGREGRGTQYF
TGTGCCAGCAGTTTGGGCAGGGAGGGAAGGGGGACCCAGTACTTC
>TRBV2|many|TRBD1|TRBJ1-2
CASSGDRGNGYTF
TGTGCCAGCAGTGGGGACAGGGGCAATGGCTACACCTTC
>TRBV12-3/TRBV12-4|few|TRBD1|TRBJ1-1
CASSLKPGQGSTEAFF
TGTGCCAGCAGTTTAAAACCGGGACAGGGGAGTACTGAAGCTTTCTTT
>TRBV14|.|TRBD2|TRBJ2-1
CASSQVFGTSGSGSYNEQFF
TGTGCCAGCAGCCAAGTTTTCGGGACTAGCGGGAGTGGGTCCTACAATGAGCAGTTCTTC
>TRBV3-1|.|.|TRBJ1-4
CASSPFQDEKLFF
TGTGCCAGCAGCCCATTCCAGGACGAAAAACTGTTTTTT
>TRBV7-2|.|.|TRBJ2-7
CASSLQTGRPYEQYF
TGTGCCAGCAGCTTACAGACGGGGAGACCCTACGAGCAGTACTTC
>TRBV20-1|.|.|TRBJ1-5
CSARFGDQPQHF
TGCAGTGCTAGGTTCGGGGACCAGCCCCAGCATTTT
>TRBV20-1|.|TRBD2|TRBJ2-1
CSATRLAGDRNEQFF
TGCAGTGCTACGCGACTAGCGGGAGATCGGAATGAGCAGTTCTTC
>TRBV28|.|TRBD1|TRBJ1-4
CASSFSGTGLEKLFF
TGTGCCAGCAGTTTTTCCGGGACAGGTTTGGAAAAACTGTTTTTT
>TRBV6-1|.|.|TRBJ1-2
CASSPRGRRDGGGYTF
TGTGCCAGCAGTCCTCGGGGACGCAGGGATGGGGGTGGCTACACCTTC
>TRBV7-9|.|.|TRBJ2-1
CASSLVSAGSYNEQFF
TGTGCCAGCAGCTTAGTGTCTGCGGGGTCCTACAATGAGCAGTTCTTC
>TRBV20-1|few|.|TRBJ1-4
CSVKNEKLFF
TGCAGTGTCAAAAATGAAAAACTGTTTTTT
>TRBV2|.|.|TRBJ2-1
CASLRDSYNEQFF
TGTGCCAGCCTTAGGGACTCCTACAATGAGCAGTTCTTC
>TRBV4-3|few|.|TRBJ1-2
CASSQIGQNYGYTF
TGCGCCAGCAGCCAAATTGGGCAAAACTATGGCTACACCTTC
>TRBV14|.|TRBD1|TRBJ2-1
CASSLRTGFSNEQFF
TGTGCCAGCAGCCTACGGACAGGGTTTTCCAATGAGCAGTTCTTC
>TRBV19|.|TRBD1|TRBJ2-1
CASSTGTGSSYNEQFF
TGTGCCAGTAGTACCGGGACAGGGAGCTCCTACAATGAGCAGTTCTTC
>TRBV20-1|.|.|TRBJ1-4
CSARDLTSPTNEKLFF
TGCAGTGCTAGAGATCTTACCTCTCCAACTAATGAAAAACTGTTTTTT
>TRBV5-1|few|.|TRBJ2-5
CASSPQGPAEETQYF
TGCGCCAGCAGCCCCCAGGGTCCTGCGGAAGAGACCCAGTACTTC
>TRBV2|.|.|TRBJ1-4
CASRESANEKLFF
TGTGCCAGCAGAGAAAGTGCTAATGAAAAACTGTTTTTT
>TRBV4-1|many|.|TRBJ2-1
CASSQDRDDNEQFF
TGCGCCAGCAGCCAAGATCGAGATGACAATGAGCAGTTCTTC
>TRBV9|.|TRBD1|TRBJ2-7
CASSPATGMAYEQYF
TGTGCCAGCAGCCCCGCGACAGGGATGGCCTACGAGCAGTACTTC
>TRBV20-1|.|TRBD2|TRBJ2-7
CSGSTSGSSYEQYF
TGCAGTGGGTCAACTAGCGGGAGTTCCTACGAGCAGTACTTC
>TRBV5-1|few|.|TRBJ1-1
CASSLAQGTEAFF
TGCGCCAGCAGCTTGGCCCAGGGAACTGAAGCTTTCTTT
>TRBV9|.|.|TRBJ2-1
CASSVATTIYEQFF
TGTGCCAGCAGCGTAGCAACGACGATATATGAGCAGTTCTTC
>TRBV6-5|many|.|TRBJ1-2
CASSYRAGYGYTF
TGTGCCAGCAGTTACAGGGCAGGCTATGGCTACACCTTC
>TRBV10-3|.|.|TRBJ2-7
CAISELAETYEQYF
TGTGCCATCAGTGAGCTCGCGGAAACCTACGAGCAGTACTTC
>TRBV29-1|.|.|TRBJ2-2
CSVEMRGTGNTGELFF
TGCAGCGTTGAGATGAGGGGGACGGGGAACACCGGGGAGCTGTTTTTT
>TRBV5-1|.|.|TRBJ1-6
CASSLDRVGNSPLHF
TGCGCCAGCAGCTTGGACAGGGTCGGGAATTCACCCCTCCACTTT
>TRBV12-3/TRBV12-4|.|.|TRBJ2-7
CASSLVGTEQYF
TGTGCCAGCAGTTTAGTAGGGACCGAGCAGTACTTC
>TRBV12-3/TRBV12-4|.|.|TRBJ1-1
CASTHEGGEAFF
TGTGCCAGCACTCACGAGGGGGGTGAAGCTTTCTTT
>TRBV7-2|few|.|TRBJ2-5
CASSLARTDARTQYF
TGTGCCAGCAGCTTAGCACGGACAGACGCTCGGACCCAGTACTTC
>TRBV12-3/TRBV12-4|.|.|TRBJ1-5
CASSQIRDSNQPQHF
TGTGCCAGCAGTCAGATCCGGGACAGCAATCAGCCCCAGCATTTT
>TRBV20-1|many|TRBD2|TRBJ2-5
CSASHGGFSETQYF
TGCAGTGCTAGTCACGGGGGGTTCTCTGAGACCCAGTACTTC
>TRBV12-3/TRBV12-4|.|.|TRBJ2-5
CASTGVLQETQYF
TGTGCCAGCACGGGAGTACTGCAAGAGACCCAGTACTTC